This T cell receptor (beta chain) was found in a study of cytomegalovirus exposure and HLA in healthy donors. As for this clone: What it recognizes is unknown. Other DNA sequences from this sample encode an identical CDR3 as well.

PCR employed 60 Vbeta and 13 Jbeta primers. Repertoires were generated with immunoSEQ multiplex PCR, while TCRdb's copy carries only in-frame clones and drops some. The repertoire has some 150,000 clones, roughly 85% of them found once; the top ten carry about 1.6%. The CDR3 is 14 residues long. Germline CDR1 and CDR2: MNHEY and SMNVEV (reference sequence). Trimming cost V 0 bases and J 2 bases, with 8 bases left between them. Study outcomes and limitations: Available immune exposure information covered CMV serostatus only. In a later analysis, productive TCRs from donors in an Asian-associated ancestry cluster reportedly carried fewer N-insertions than the cohort mean. Data from an earlier analysis indicated that most TCR beta V segments were productive either about 87% or about 30% of the time.

The chain employs TRBV27 and TRBJ2-7, with no clear D. The sequenced sample consisted of PBMCs. This TCR derives from a man between 35 and 55 years old in good health and CMV-seronegative. Here the CDR3 DNA reads TGTGCCAGCAGTTTATCTGGCGGCCCCTACGAGCAGTACTTC. It codes for CASSLSGGPYEQYF.